One sample yielded the 20 T cell receptor beta chains listed below, sequenced in a study of blood T cell repertoires in COVID-19. The data were produced by immunoSEQ multiplex PCR, yet TCRdb's version contains in-frame clones alone and is incomplete. The data hold some 90,000 clones, with approximately 82% observed a single time. The specimen sequenced was peripheral blood. Every receptor here comes from a human donor in a cohort sampled during active COVID-19.

This clone was detected once. The chain combines TRBV7-2 with TRBJ2-7, with 11 nucleotides matching TRBD2. The CDR3 has 15 amino acids. The junction had 6 bases not matched to a gene; V was cut back by 5 bases and J by 3 bases. Germline V gives CDR1 SGHTA, CDR2 FQGNSA. The CDR3 nucleotides read TGTGCCAGCAGCAACATAGCGGGGGGGCGCTACGAGCAGTACTTC. Amino acids: CASSNIAGGRYEQYF.

This clone has a single count. The V and J genes are TRBV2 and TRBJ2-4; 9 nucleotides match TRBD1. J gave up 6 bases and V 4 bases, and 7 bases lay outside the gene matches. CDR1 SNHLY and CDR2 FYNNEI come from the germline V gene. This CDR3 contains 15 residues. The CDR3 here is CASSVTGGPINIQYF. Here the CDR3 DNA reads TGTGCCAGCAGTGTCACAGGGGGCCCAATAAACATTCAGTACTTC.

This chain links TRBV29-1 with TRBJ1-2; 8 bases line up with TRBD1. There are 15 residues in the CDR3. Looked up from germline, CDR1 is SQVTM and CDR2 is ANQGSEA. The V and J ends lost 4 bases and 0 bases, in that order; junction bases with no gene match: 7. CDR3 coding DNA: TGCAGCGTTGCCGACAGGGGTTCGGCTAACTATGGCTACACCTTC. Translation: CSVADRGSANYGYTF.

This chain uses TRBV19 with TRBJ2-7; 12 nucleotides align to TRBD1. Germline loops: CDR1 LNHDA, CDR2 SQIVND (reference sequence). The CDR3 length is 15 residues. J was trimmed by 7 bases and V by 3 bases; bases with no gene match: 7. The CDR3 sequence is CASSIVGTGGEEQYF. DNA of the CDR3: TGTGCCAGTAGTATCGTTGGGACAGGGGGCGAAGAGCAGTACTTC.

This clone showed up just once. This sequence joins TRBV18 and TRBJ1-6, with D possibly TRBD1 on 6 matching bases. This CDR3 is 15 amino acids long. The V gene lost 2 bases and the J gene lost 8 bases, with 13 bases spanning the gap. The germline gives CDR1 KGHSH, CDR2 LQKENI. For the CDR3, the DNA is TGTGCCAGCTCACCAACGGACAGTTCGGATTCACCCCTCCACTTT. Translated, it gives CASSPTDSSDSPLHF.

The chain uses TRBV6-1 and TRBJ1-5, with 7 nucleotides matching TRBD1. CDR1 MNHNS and CDR2 SASEGT come from the germline V gene. The CDR3 covers 17 residues. The V and J ends lost 4 bases and 0 bases, in that order; junction bases with no gene match: 9. CDR3 DNA sequence: TGTGCCAGCAGTGTCACCGCGACAGGGAATAGCAATCAGCCCCAGCATTTT. Amino acid sequence: CASSVTATGNSNQPQHF.

This clone was counted a single time. The chain has TRBV2 and TRBJ1-2, with 7 nucleotides matching TRBD1. This CDR3 is built from 15 residues. Germline values: CDR1 SNHLY, CDR2 FYNNEI. The junction had 13 bases not matched to a gene; V was cut back by 6 bases and J by 6 bases. DNA of the CDR3: TGTGCCAGCAGGATTCCGGGACAGACCGACAATGGCTACACCTTC. As protein: CASRIPGQTDNGYTF.

This chain uses TRBV9 with TRBJ2-7, with D tentatively TRBD1 (5 bases). CDR3 length: 12 residues. Germline V gene lookup returns CDR1 SGDLS and CDR2 YYNGEE. With 4 bases removed from V and 4 bases from J, the gap between germline ends came to 9 bases. CDR3 region: CASSHDSYEQYF. The CDR3 DNA follows: TGTGCCAGCAGCCATGACAGTTACGAGCAGTACTTC.

This clone appeared a single time. This chain connects TRBV6-2 or TRBV6-3 to TRBJ1-6; 9 bases match TRBD1. The CDR3 has 16 residues. Germline CDR1 reads MNHEY; CDR2 reads SVGEGT. The J segment lost 5 bases and the V segment lost 2 bases, leaving 4 bases of the junction unmatched. DNA for the CDR3: TGTGCCAGCAGTTACACGACAGGGGGAAATAATTCACCCCTCCACTTT. It yields the protein CASSYTTGGNNSPLHF.

The gene calls are TRBV7-6 and TRBJ2-5, with D perhaps TRBD1 (5 bases). CDR1 SGHVS and CDR2 FNYEAQ come from the germline V gene. The CDR3 runs 14 residues. V was cut by 3 bases and J by 3 bases, with 11 bases left in between. The CDR3 reads CASSFRGAEETQYF. The CDR3, as DNA: TGTGCCAGCAGCTTTAGGGGTGCCGAAGAGACCCAGTACTTC.

The CDR3 region is CASSELAGAYNEQFF. The CDR3 DNA reads as TGTGCCAGCAGTGAACTAGCGGGCGCCTACAATGAGCAGTTCTTC. This rearrangement joins TRBV2 to TRBJ2-1, with 8 bases aligning to TRBD2. The CDR3 length is 15 residues. From germline, CDR1 is SNHLY and CDR2 FYNNEI. V was clipped by 2 bases and J by 2 bases; unmatched bases: 2.

The rearrangement links TRBV18 to TRBJ2-7, with D perhaps TRBD1 (8 bases). Germline CDR1 KGHSH, CDR2 LQKENI. V was trimmed by 3 bases and J by 6 bases, leaving 18 bases between them. This CDR3 has 15 residues. The CDR3 DNA follows: TGTGCCAGCTCACCTACTAGGACAGGGAGGGGCGAGCAGTACTTC. Translation gives CASSPTRTGRGEQYF.

This clone appeared a single time. The chain couples TRBV5-1 to TRBJ1-1; D remains ambiguous. This CDR3 has 14 amino acids. V was pared by 4 bases and J by 5 bases, with 15 bases between. The germline V gene has CDR1 SGHRS and CDR2 YFSETQ. CDR3 nucleotides: TGCGCCAGCAGCCCGAGGGCCCCGTTAACTGAAGCTTTCTTT. This translates into CASSPRAPLTEAFF.

The V call is TRBV29-1, the J call TRBJ1-5; TRBD1 is a possible D gene (6 bases). Trimming left V 4 bases short and J 7 bases short, with 14 bases between. This CDR3 is built from 13 residues. CDR1 and CDR2 (germline): SQVTM, ANQGSEA. In nucleotides, the CDR3 is TGCAGCGTTGGAAAGGGGGTCGAACAGCCCCAGCATTTT. It yields the protein CSVGKGVEQPQHF.

V is TRBV6-5 and J is TRBJ2-2; 9 bases map to TRBD1. Germline V gene sequence: CDR1 MNHEY, CDR2 SVGAGI. The CDR3 has 15 amino acids. Trimming cost V 6 bases and J 4 bases; bases outside gene matches: 6. The CDR3 bases are TGTGCCAGCAGCCTAGACAGGGGGGGCACCGGGGAGCTGTTTTTT. Its protein product is CASSLDRGGTGELFF.

As concerns this clone: Germline is not matched at one junction end, which may reflect a read error. The identical CDR3 is also encoded by other nucleotide sequences in the sample. The V and J genes are TRBV24-1 and TRBJ2-1; the D is unclear. This CDR3 comprises 16 residues. Germline CDR1 KGHDR, CDR2 SFDVKD. The DNA for the CDR3 is TGCGCCACCAGTGGTAATCTGGCAGATACCTACAATGAGCAGTTCTTC. Amino acids: CATSGNLADTYNEQFF.

This clone is a singleton in its sample. The rearrangement uses TRBV30 and TRBJ2-5, with D possibly being TRBD2 (6 bases). The CDR3 is 12 residues long. Germline V CDR1 and CDR2: GTSNPN, SVGIG (reference sequence). The V gene lost 4 bases and the J gene lost 5 bases, with 11 bases spanning the gap. The CDR3 protein is CAWNGGGETQYF. DNA of the CDR3: TGTGCCTGGAATGGTGGGGGGGAGACCCAGTACTTC.

The chain has TRBV5-1 and TRBJ2-3, with 13 positions matching TRBD2. The CDR3 sequence is 16 residues long. The J segment lost 4 bases and the V segment lost 2 bases, leaving 4 bases of the junction unmatched. The V gene's germline CDR1 is SGHRS and CDR2 YFSETQ. Here the CDR3 DNA reads TGCGCCAGCAGCTTAACTAGCGGGGGGGCCGCAGATACGCAGTATTTT. Its protein product is CASSLTSGGAADTQYF.

The chain combines TRBV30 with TRBJ2-7, with TRBD1 identical over 7 bases. CDR1 is GTSNPN, CDR2 SVGIG, per germline (reference sequence). The CDR3 runs 18 residues. The V and J ends lost 2 bases and 6 bases, in that order; junction bases with no gene match: 22. The CDR3 DNA reads as TGTGCCTGGAGTCCCATCCTTCATACAGGGGATCTGGGTCGCGAGCAGTACTTC. Translating it yields CAWSPILHTGDLGREQYF.

This chain joins TRBV5-1 and TRBJ2-1; D might be TRBD2 (5 bases). The CDR3 has 14 residues. Germline assignment: CDR1 SGHRS and CDR2 YFSETQ. Trimming pared 0 bases from V and 2 bases from J, leaving 6 bases between. For the CDR3, the DNA is TGCGCCAGCAGCTTGGTTAGCGCCTACAATGAGCAGTTCTTC. It yields the protein CASSLVSAYNEQFF.